These T cell receptor beta chains were read from a single sample in a study of T cell repertoires in cytomegalovirus infection. TCRdb re-analysed the reads in MiXCR, keeping a single row per CDR3 protein. The sample consists of fewer than 550,000 distinct CDR3 sequences, roughly 12% of them appearing once. Input material: PBMCs. The receptor set was obtained from a human donor in good health (CMV status not recorded). Some clones in this sample may be carry-over from other donors' samples. The CDR3 runs from the conserved cysteine through the conserved F or W. D genes are given only for firm matches.

12,TRBD2,TRBV29-1,TRBJ2-7,CSVQTSGDEQYF
14,TRBD1,TRBV20-1,TRBJ1-2,CSSQLTGRDYGYTF
14,.,TRBV29-1,TRBJ2-2,CSVGDGTNTGELFF
15,.,TRBV2,TRBJ1-3,CASSGLANSGNTIYF
14,.,TRBV28,TRBJ2-7,CASKPGHKSYEQYF
13,.,TRBV20-1,TRBJ2-7,CSAKWVEDYEQYF
15,.,TRBV7-2,TRBJ1-3,CASSSPSQPENTIYF
15,TRBD2,TRBV6-6,TRBJ2-5,CASSYVAGEGETQYF
16,TRBD1,TRBV27,TRBJ1-2,CASSPGQGQGTYSYTF
18,TRBD2,TRBV10-3,TRBJ2-3,CAISESRVLAASTDTQYF
14,.,TRBV7-9,TRBJ2-1,CASSLGFAPNEQFF
12,.,TRBV7-3,TRBJ2-7,CASSSSGGQQYF
16,TRBD2,TRBV28,TRBJ2-2,CASTPSAGVITGELFF
17,TRBD2,TRBV5-6,TRBJ2-3,CASSSPFLAGAADTQYF
15,TRBD2,TRBV5-1,TRBJ2-1,CASSSRLAGAGEQFF
14,.,TRBV10-3,TRBJ1-4,CAISEGHGGEKLFF
15,.,TRBV19,TRBJ2-2,CASSTSTVSTGELFF
13,.,TRBV20-1,TRBJ2-7,CSARTDSSYEQYF
14,.,TRBV20-1,TRBJ2-7,CSASWSGTAYEQYF
14,.,TRBV14,TRBJ2-5,CASSPITRLETQYF
17,.,TRBV13,TRBJ2-5,CASSFVRDLEDQETQYF
14,.,TRBV18,TRBJ2-7,CASSPGMGRREQYF
19,TRBD1,TRBV7-9,TRBJ1-2,CASNLRVCDRATTNYGYTF
16,.,TRBV20-1,TRBJ1-6,CSAPNSRAGGYSPLHF
11,.,TRBV6-1,TRBJ1-2,CASSVTYGYTF
14,TRBD2,TRBV12-3/TRBV12-4,TRBJ2-2,CASTPGRYTGELFF
11,.,TRBV28,TRBJ2-7,CASSLRAEQYF
13,.,TRBV7-9,TRBJ2-7,CASSLATDYEQYF
15,TRBD1,TRBV6-5,TRBJ2-7,CASSQGQDSSYEQYF
13,.,TRBV2,TRBJ1-6,CASSGSSGSPLHF
9,.,TRBV19,TRBJ1-1,CASGQEAFF
15,.,TRBV18,TRBJ1-4,CASSERDGGNEKLFF
16,.,TRBV19,TRBJ1-5,CASSIVGRYSNQPQHF
15,.,TRBV19,TRBJ1-1,CASSLSLVEETEAFF
14,TRBD1,TRBV19,TRBJ2-7,CASRPTGYAYEQYF
13,.,TRBV20-1,TRBJ2-7,CSAREGRSYEQYF
16,TRBD1,TRBV5-1,TRBJ1-2,CASSTGQAGEAYGYTF
17,.,TRBV28,TRBJ1-3,CASRFDLGPTSGNTIYF
12,.,TRBV14,TRBJ2-5,CASRARSETQYF
14,TRBD2,TRBV10-3,TRBJ2-5,CAISDEGLAGPQYF
16,.,TRBV3-1,TRBJ1-3,CASSRTGDSSGNTIYF